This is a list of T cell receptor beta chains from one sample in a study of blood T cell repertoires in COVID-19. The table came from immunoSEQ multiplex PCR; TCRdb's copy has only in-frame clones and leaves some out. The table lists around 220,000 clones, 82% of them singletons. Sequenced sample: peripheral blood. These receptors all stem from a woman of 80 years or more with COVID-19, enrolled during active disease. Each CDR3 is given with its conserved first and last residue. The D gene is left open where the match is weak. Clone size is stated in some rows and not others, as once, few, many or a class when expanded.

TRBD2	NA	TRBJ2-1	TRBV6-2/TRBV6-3	TGTGCCAGCAGTGGGACGGGACTAGCGGGCCGCAATGAGCAGTTCTTC	CASSGTGLAGRNEQFF
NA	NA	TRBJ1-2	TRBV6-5	TGTGCCAGCAGTTACTCGCCGGGATTGAACTATGGCTACACCTTC	CASSYSPGLNYGYTF
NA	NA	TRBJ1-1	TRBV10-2	TGCGCCAGCAGGAGGGAGGGTTCCACTGAAGCTTTCTTT	CASRREGSTEAFF
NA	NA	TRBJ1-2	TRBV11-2	TGTGCCAGCAGCCGGGATGTCCGAGGCTACACCTTC	CASSRDVRGYTF
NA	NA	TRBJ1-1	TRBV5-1	TGCGCCAGCAGCTCCTGGCCGGGTCCGAACACTGAAGCTTTCTTT	CASSSWPGPNTEAFF
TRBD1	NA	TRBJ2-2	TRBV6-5	TGTGCCAGCACCTCCTGGACAGGGGGAAGCGGGGAGCTGTTTTTT	CASTSWTGGSGELFF
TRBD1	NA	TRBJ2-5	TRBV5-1	TGCGCCAGCAGCACGGGGACAGTCCAAGAGACCCAGTACTTC	CASSTGTVQETQYF
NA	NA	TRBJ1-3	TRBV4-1	TGCGCCAGCAGCCAAGATTCTTGGAGCTCTGGAAACACCATATATTTT	CASSQDSWSSGNTIYF
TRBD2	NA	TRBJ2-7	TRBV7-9	TGTGCCAGCAGCGTGGGACTAGCGGGATCCTACGAGCAGTACTTC	CASSVGLAGSYEQYF
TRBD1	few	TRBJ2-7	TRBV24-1	TGTGCCACCAGTGATCCCGGACAGGCCGGGGAGCAGTACTTC	CATSDPGQAGEQYF
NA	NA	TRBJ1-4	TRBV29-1	TGCAGCGTTGAAGGACAGGAGAATGAAAAACTGTTTTTT	CSVEGQENEKLFF
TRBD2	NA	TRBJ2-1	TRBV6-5	TGTGCCAGCCAGAACGCCGGGACTAGGAATGAGCAGTTCTTC	CASQNAGTRNEQFF
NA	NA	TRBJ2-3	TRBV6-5	TGTGCCAGCAGGGCCGGAGCTAATACGCAGTATTTT	CASRAGANTQYF
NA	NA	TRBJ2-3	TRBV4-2	TGTGCCAGCAGCCCAGCGGGCGTAAAGGATACGCAGTATTTT	CASSPAGVKDTQYF
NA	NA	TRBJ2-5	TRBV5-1	TGCGCCAGCAGCTTCGGCCCTAGTGTCCAAGAGACCCAGTACTTC	CASSFGPSVQETQYF
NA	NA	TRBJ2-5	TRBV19	TGTGCCAGTAGTCTCCGGGGGTGGCAAGAGACCCAGTACTTC	CASSLRGWQETQYF
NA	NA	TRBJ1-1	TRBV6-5	TGTGCCAGCAGTTACGCGAGGGACACTGAAGCTTTCTTT	CASSYARDTEAFF
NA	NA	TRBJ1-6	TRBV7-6	TGTGCCAGCAGCTTGGGTTCACAGAATAATTCACCCCTCCACTTT	CASSLGSQNNSPLHF
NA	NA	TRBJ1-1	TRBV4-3	TGCGCCAGCAGCCAAGATGACTCCGCAAGGATGGCTTTCTTT	CASSQDDSARMAFF
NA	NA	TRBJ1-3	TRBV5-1	TGCGCCAGCAGCTTGGCCCTGGCCACTGGAAACACCATATATTTT	CASSLALATGNTIYF
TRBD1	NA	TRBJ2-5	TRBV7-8	TGTGCCAGCAGACCGACAGCCAGGGGGGAGACCCAGTACTTC	CASRPTARGETQYF
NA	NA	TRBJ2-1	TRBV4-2	TGTGCCAGCAGCCGGGAGTATTTGACTTACAATGAGCAGTTCTTC	CASSREYLTYNEQFF
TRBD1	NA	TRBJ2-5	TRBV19	TGTGCCAGTGGGACAGGGGGCAATGGAGAGACCCAGTACTTC	CASGTGGNGETQYF
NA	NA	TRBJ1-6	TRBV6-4	TGTGCCAGCAGTGACTCGGGGCAGGGGCACTCACCCCTCCACTTT	CASSDSGQGHSPLHF
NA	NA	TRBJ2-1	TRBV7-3	TGTGCCAGCAGCTTAAGTCCCAGGGCCTACAATGAGCAGTTCTTC	CASSLSPRAYNEQFF
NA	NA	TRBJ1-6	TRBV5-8	TGTGCCAGCAGCTTTGGGCCAGGGACACCCCTCCACTTT	CASSFGPGTPLHF
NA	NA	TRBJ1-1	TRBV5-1	TGCGCCAGCAGCCGGGGCGGGGGCACTGAAGCTTTCTTT	CASSRGGGTEAFF
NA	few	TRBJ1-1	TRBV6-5	TGTGCCAGCAGTTACTCTCGGGACACTGAAGCTTTCTTT	CASSYSRDTEAFF
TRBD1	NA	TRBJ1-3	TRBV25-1	TGTGCCAGCAGTGAATTTGTTGGACAGGGATCTGGAAACACCATATATTTT	CASSEFVGQGSGNTIYF
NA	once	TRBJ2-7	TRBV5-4	TGTGCCAGCAGTTACAACTACGAGCAGTACTTC	CASSYNYEQYF
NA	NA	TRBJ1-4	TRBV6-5	TGTGCCAGCAGCCTCGAGGTTTCGGAAAAACTGTTTTTT	CASSLEVSEKLFF
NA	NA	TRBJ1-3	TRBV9	TGTGCCAGCAGCGGAGGCTCTGGAAACACCATATATTTT	CASSGGSGNTIYF
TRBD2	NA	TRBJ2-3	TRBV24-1	TGTGCCACCAGTCTAGGGGCGGGAGGATTAACAGATACGCAGTATTTT	CATSLGAGGLTDTQYF
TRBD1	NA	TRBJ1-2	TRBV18	TGTGCCAGCTCTCCTGGACAGGGGCAGGGCTATGGCTACACCTTC	CASSPGQGQGYGYTF
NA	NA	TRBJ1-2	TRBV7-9	TGTGCCAGCAGCCTTGGACAGCTTGGCTACACCTTC	CASSLGQLGYTF
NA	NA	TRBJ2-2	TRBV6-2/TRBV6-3	TGTGCCAGCAGCTTCGACGGACACCTTAACACCGGGGAGCTGTTTTTT	CASSFDGHLNTGELFF
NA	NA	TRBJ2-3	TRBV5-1	TGCGCCAGCAGCTTGGCCCTTCTACTAGCTGGCACAGATACGCAGTATTTT	CASSLALLLAGTDTQYF
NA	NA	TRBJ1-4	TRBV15	TGTGCCACCAGCAGAGGCGGGGGTTTAAATGAAAAACTGTTTTTT	CATSRGGGLNEKLFF
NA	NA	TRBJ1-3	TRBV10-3	TGTGCCATCAGTGATGTCGCGATCTCTGGAAACACCATATATTTT	CAISDVAISGNTIYF
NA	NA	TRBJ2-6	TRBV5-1	TGCGCCAGCAGCTTGTCAGGGAATGGGGCCAACGTCCTGACTTTC	CASSLSGNGANVLTF
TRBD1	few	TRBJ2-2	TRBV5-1	TGCGCCAGCAGCCGGGGACAGGGGCTCGGGGAGCTGTTTTTT	CASSRGQGLGELFF
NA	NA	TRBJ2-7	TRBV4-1	TGCGCCAGCAGCCAAGATCAGAGGGTATGGTACTTC	CASSQDQRVWYF
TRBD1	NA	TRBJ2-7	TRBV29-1	TGCAGCGCAGGGACAGGGATCTACGAGCAGTACTTC	CSAGTGIYEQYF
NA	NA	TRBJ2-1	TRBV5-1	TGCGCCAGCAGCTTATCAGGGGCTTCCTACAATGAGCAGTTCTTC	CASSLSGASYNEQFF
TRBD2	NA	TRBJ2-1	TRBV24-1	TGTGCCACCAGTGGGCAAGGGGCGGGAGGATCCTACAATGAGCAGTTCTTC	CATSGQGAGGSYNEQFF
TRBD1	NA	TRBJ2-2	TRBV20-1	TGCAGTGCTAGTTTCCAACCACCTGGGACAGGGGATCTCGGGAGGGGGACCGCCGGGGAGCTGTTTTTT	CSASFQPPGTGDLGRGTAGELFF
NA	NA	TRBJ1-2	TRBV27	TGTGCCAGCAGTTTGGTGGGGCTAGGTGGCTACACCTTC	CASSLVGLGGYTF
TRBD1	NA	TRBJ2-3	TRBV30	TGTGCCTGGAGGCGTCCAGGGACAGGACGCACAGATACGCAGTATTTT	CAWRRPGTGRTDTQYF
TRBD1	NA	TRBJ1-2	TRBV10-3	TGTGCCATCAGTGAGGACAGGGCTGTGGGTGGCTACACCTTC	CAISEDRAVGGYTF
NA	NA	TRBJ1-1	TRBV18	TGTGCCAGCTCATCAAGTGTAGGGGACACTGAAGCTTTCTTT	CASSSSVGDTEAFF